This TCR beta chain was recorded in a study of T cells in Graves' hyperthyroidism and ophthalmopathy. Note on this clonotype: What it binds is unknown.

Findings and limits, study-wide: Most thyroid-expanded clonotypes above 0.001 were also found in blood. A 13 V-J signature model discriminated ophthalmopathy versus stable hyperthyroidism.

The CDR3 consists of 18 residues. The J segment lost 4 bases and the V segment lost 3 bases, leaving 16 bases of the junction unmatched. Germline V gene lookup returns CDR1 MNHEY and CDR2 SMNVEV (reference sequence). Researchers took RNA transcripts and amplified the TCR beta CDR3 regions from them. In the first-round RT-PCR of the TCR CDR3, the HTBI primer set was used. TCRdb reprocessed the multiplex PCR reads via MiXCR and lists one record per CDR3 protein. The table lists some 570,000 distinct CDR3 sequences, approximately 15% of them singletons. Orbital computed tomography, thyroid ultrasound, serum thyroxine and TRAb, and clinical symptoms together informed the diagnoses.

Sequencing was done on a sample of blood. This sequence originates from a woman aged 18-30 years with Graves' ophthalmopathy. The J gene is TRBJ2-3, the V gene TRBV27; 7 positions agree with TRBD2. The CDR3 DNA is TGTGCCAGCAGTTTCGCGACTATTGGGCGGGAGAGGTCAGATACGCAGTATTTT. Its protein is CASSFATIGRERSDTQYF.